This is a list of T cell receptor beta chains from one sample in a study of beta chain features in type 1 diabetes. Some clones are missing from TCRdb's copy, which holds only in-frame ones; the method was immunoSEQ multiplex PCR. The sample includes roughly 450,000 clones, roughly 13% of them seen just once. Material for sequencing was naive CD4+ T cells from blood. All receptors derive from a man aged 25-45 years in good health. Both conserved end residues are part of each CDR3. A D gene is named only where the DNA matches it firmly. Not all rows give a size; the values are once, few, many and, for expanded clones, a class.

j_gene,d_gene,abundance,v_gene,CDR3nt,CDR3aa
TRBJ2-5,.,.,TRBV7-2,TGTGCCAGCAGCTTATTTTCAGAAGAGACCCAGTACTTC,CASSLFSEETQYF
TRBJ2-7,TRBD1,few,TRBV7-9,TGTGCCAGCAGCGAACCGGGACAGGGTTTTAACGAGCAGTACTTC,CASSEPGQGFNEQYF
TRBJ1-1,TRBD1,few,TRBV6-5,TGTGCCAGCAGCCTGGGACAGAGGAACACTGAAGCTTTCTTT,CASSLGQRNTEAFF
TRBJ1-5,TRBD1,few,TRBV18,TGTGCCAGCTCACCACTCGGGACAGGCCGTCGGCCCCAGCATTTT,CASSPLGTGRRPQHF
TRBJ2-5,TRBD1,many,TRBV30,TGTGCCTACACAGGGGGCCTGGAGACCCAGTACTTC,CAYTGGLETQYF
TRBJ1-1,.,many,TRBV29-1,TGCAGCACGCTCATGAACACTGAAGCTTTCTTT,CSTLMNTEAFF
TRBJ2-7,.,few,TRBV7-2,TGTGCCAGCAGCCACCCCGGGACGAACTACGAGCAGTACTTC,CASSHPGTNYEQYF
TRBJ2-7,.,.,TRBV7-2,TGTGCCAGCAGCTTAGCTGGGGGCTACGAGCAGTACTTC,CASSLAGGYEQYF
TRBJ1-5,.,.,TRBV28,TGTGCCAGCAGTTTACCCCCAAGGGGTCAGCCCCAGCATTTT,CASSLPPRGQPQHF
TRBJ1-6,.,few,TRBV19,TGTGCCAGTAGTGCCACTGGAAGGGCAGGGAATTCACCCCTCCACTTT,CASSATGRAGNSPLHF
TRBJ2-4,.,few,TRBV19,TGTGCCAGTAGTATCGCCAGGGTGGGCAAAAACATTCAGTACTTC,CASSIARVGKNIQYF
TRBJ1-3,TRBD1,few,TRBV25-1,TGTGCCAGCAGTGGACAGGGCCGAAACACCATATATTTT,CASSGQGRNTIYF
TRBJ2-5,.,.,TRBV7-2,TGTGCCAGCAGCTTTTCCAACAGGGTTGGTGAGACCCAGTACTTC,CASSFSNRVGETQYF
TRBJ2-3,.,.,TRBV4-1,TGCGCCAGCAGCCTGCCGGGACGTCAATATTTT,CASSLPGRQYF
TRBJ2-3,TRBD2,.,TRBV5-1,TGCGCCAGCAGCAACGGACTAGCTTCTTCAGATACGCAGTATTTT,CASSNGLASSDTQYF
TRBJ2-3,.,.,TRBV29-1,TGCAGCGTTGCCGGGAGTGGAACATATACGCAGTATTTT,CSVAGSGTYTQYF
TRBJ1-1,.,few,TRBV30,TGTGCCTGGAGTTCACAGATGAACACTGAAGCTTTCTTT,CAWSSQMNTEAFF
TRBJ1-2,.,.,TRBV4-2,TGTGCCAGCAGCCCCTATGGGGAGAACTATGGCTACACCTTC,CASSPYGENYGYTF
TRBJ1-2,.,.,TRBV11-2,TGTGCCAGCAGCTTAGTAGGGAACTATGGCTACACCTTC,CASSLVGNYGYTF
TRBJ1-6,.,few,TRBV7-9,TGTGCCAGCAGCCCCCTCCGTAATTCACCCCTCCACTTT,CASSPLRNSPLHF
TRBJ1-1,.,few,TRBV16,TGTGCCAGCAGCCAATGGCTGGGCCCGAACACTGAAGCTTTCTTT,CASSQWLGPNTEAFF
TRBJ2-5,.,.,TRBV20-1,TGCAGCGCGACGGAGGAGACCCAGTACTTC,CSATEETQYF
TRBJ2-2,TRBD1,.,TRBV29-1,TGCAGCGTTGAAAACTCCTGGTCAGGGGGCACCGGGGAGCTGTTTTTT,CSVENSWSGGTGELFF
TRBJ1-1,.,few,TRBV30,TGTGCCTGGAACACAAGGAGGAACACTGAAGCTTTCTTT,CAWNTRRNTEAFF
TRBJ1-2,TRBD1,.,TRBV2,TGTGCCAGCTCCAAAGACAGGGTCTCAAACTATGGCTACACCTTC,CASSKDRVSNYGYTF
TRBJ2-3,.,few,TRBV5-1,TGCGCCAGCAGCTATCTACAGGGTGATACGCAGTATTTT,CASSYLQGDTQYF
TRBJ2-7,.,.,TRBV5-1,TGCGCCAGCAGCTCTGGACGGAGCCTCTACGAGCAGTACTTC,CASSSGRSLYEQYF
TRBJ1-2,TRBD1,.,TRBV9,TGTGCCAGCAGCGTAGCGCAGGGGGCGAACTATGGCTACACCTTC,CASSVAQGANYGYTF